This is a list of T cell receptor beta chains from one sample in a study of T cell responses to AZD1222 COVID-19 vaccine. Here immunoSEQ multiplex PCR was the method, and the copy in TCRdb shows in-frame clones only, minus some. The sample shows approximately 97,000 clones, about 86% of them seen only once. The starting material was peripheral blood, obtained on day 0 of AZD1222 vaccination. These receptors originate from an adult in good health. Each CDR3 is given with its conserved first and last residue. The D gene is left open where the match is weak. Size is stated for part of the rows, as once, few or many counts, or as a class when the clone is expanded.

TRBD1,14,.,TRBV2,TRBJ2-2,TGTGCCAGCAGAATACAGGGGGCGGTCGGGGAGCTGTTTTTT,CASRIQGAVGELFF
TRBD2,14,.,TRBV29-1,TRBJ2-2,TGCAGCGTGGTGACTAGCCTTAACACCGGGGAGCTGTTTTTT,CSVVTSLNTGELFF
TRBD1,15,.,TRBV29-1,TRBJ2-7,TGCAGCGTTTCAATCGGGACAGGGTCCTCCTACGAGCAGTACTTC,CSVSIGTGSSYEQYF
.,13,.,TRBV5-1,TRBJ2-1,TGCGCCAGCACCCGGGACTCCTACAATGAGCAGTTCTTC,CASTRDSYNEQFF
.,15,once,TRBV19,TRBJ2-1,TGTGCCAGTAGTAATGGGGTCGACAGGAGCGATGAGCAGTTCTTC,CASSNGVDRSDEQFF
.,14,few,TRBV11-1,TRBJ1-1,TGTGCCAGCAGCTCCCGGGCAGGACACGGTGAAGCTTTCTTT,CASSSRAGHGEAFF
.,12,.,TRBV5-1,TRBJ2-1,TGCGCCAGCAGCTTGCGAAACAATGAGCAGTTCTTC,CASSLRNNEQFF
.,16,.,TRBV3-1/TRBV3-2,TRBJ2-5,TGTGCCAGCAGCCAACGGCTGGCGGGCGACCAAGAGACCCAGTACTTC,CASSQRLAGDQETQYF
TRBD1,18,.,TRBV9,TRBJ1-2,TGTGCCAGCAGCCCTGAAGCCTGGACAGGGGGCGCTTCCTATGGCCACACCTTC,CASSPEAWTGGASYGHTF
.,15,.,TRBV7-9,TRBJ2-2,TGTGCCAGCAGCTCTACCCTTATGAACACCGGGGAGCTGTTTTTT,CASSSTLMNTGELFF
.,16,.,TRBV19,TRBJ1-5,TGTGCCAGTAGCGTGGGGGGGGCCCGTGGCAATCAGCCCCAGCATTTT,CASSVGGARGNQPQHF
.,14,.,TRBV27,TRBJ1-6,TGTGCCAGCAGTTTTCCAGGGCCTAATTCACCCCTCCACTTT,CASSFPGPNSPLHF
.,14,.,TRBV5-1,TRBJ2-5,TGCGCCAGCAGCTTGGAAAGGCTCCAAGAGACCCAGTACTTC,CASSLERLQETQYF
TRBD1,15,.,TRBV19,TRBJ2-7,TGTGCCAGTAGTGACGCCGGGACAGGGGCCTCAGAGCAGTACTTC,CASSDAGTGASEQYF
.,13,once,TRBV14,TRBJ1-1,TGTGCCAGCAGCCAAGATCGCAGCACTGAAGCTTTCTTT,CASSQDRSTEAFF
.,16,.,TRBV9,TRBJ2-7,TGTGCCAGCAGCGTAGGTGGGTTGGCCGAACGCTACGAGCAGTACTTC,CASSVGGLAERYEQYF
.,15,.,TRBV15,TRBJ1-3,TGTGCCACCAGCAGACCGGACAGTGATGGAAACACCATATATTTT,CATSRPDSDGNTIYF
.,14,.,TRBV11-1,TRBJ2-1,TGTGCCAGCAGGCCCCCCGTTGGAGTTAACCAGCAGTTCTTC,CASRPPVGVNQQFF
.,14,.,TRBV7-2,TRBJ2-4,TGTGCCAGCAGCCCCACGATGGGCGGGAACATTCAGTACTTC,CASSPTMGGNIQYF
.,14,.,TRBV5-4,TRBJ2-7,TGTGCCAGCAGACGGTCAGGGAGCTCCTACGAGCAGTACTTC,CASRRSGSSYEQYF
.,14,.,TRBV6-5,TRBJ2-3,TGTGCCAGCAGTCGACAGACTAGCACAGATACGCAGTATTTT,CASSRQTSTDTQYF
.,13,.,TRBV5-4,TRBJ2-1,TGTGCCAGCAGCTTGTACGCACCCGGTGAGCAGTTCTTC,CASSLYAPGEQFF
TRBD2,14,.,TRBV29-1,TRBJ2-7,TGCAGCGTTCCTAGAGCGGGAGGGACCTACGAGCAGTACTTC,CSVPRAGGTYEQYF
.,16,.,TRBV7-2,TRBJ1-6,TGTGCCAGCAGCTTAAAAGATCGGTGGCCCAGTTCACCCCTCCACTTT,CASSLKDRWPSSPLHF
TRBD2,16,.,TRBV5-1,TRBJ2-3,TGCGCCAGCAGCGAGGGGATAGCGGGAAGCACAGATACGCAGTATTTT,CASSEGIAGSTDTQYF
TRBD1,13,.,TRBV2,TRBJ1-2,TGTGCCAGCAGTAAACAGGGGCATGGAGGCTACACCTTC,CASSKQGHGGYTF
.,13,once,TRBV7-2,TRBJ1-3,TGTGCCAGCGGGCGGAACTCTGGAAACACCATATATTTT,CASGRNSGNTIYF
.,12,.,TRBV12-3/TRBV12-4,TRBJ1-5,TGTGCCAGCAGGAGGGGGAATCAGCCCCAGCATTTT,CASRRGNQPQHF
.,13,.,TRBV7-2,TRBJ1-3,TGTGCCAGCGGGACTAGCTCTGGAAACACCATATATTTT,CASGTSSGNTIYF
.,16,.,TRBV5-1,TRBJ2-1,TGCGCCAGCAGCTTGTTACGGGGGGCTTCCTACAATGAGCAGTTCTTC,CASSLLRGASYNEQFF
.,14,.,TRBV3-1/TRBV3-2,TRBJ1-1,TGTGCCAGCAGCCAAGATCGGCAGAGGACTGAAGCTTTCTTT,CASSQDRQRTEAFF
.,15,.,TRBV9,TRBJ1-1,TGTGCCAGCAGCGCCGGGACGCTAGGGAACACTGAAGCTTTCTTT,CASSAGTLGNTEAFF
TRBD1,18,few,TRBV7-9,TRBJ2-7,TGTGCCAGCAGCTCCAATCCAGGGGACAGGGGGAACGTGTACGAGCAGTACTTC,CASSSNPGDRGNVYEQYF
.,15,.,TRBV6-6,TRBJ1-4,TGTGCCAGCAGTCCCGAGCGGGACCTGAGGGAAAAACTGTTTTTT,CASSPERDLREKLFF
TRBD2,14,.,TRBV6-4,TRBJ2-1,TGTGCCAGCAGTCTAGCGGGGGGGTTCGATGAGCAGTTCTTC,CASSLAGGFDEQFF
TRBD2,18,.,TRBV7-9,TRBJ2-7,TGTGCCAGCAGCCCAGGTGGGACTAGCCCATATAGCTCCTACGAGCAGTACTTC,CASSPGGTSPYSSYEQYF
.,13,.,TRBV5-1,TRBJ2-2,TGCGCCAGCAGCTTGGGGAGAACCGGGGAGCTGTTTTTT,CASSLGRTGELFF
TRBD1,15,.,TRBV7-9,TRBJ1-2,TGTGCCAGCAGCTTAGCGAGACAGGGGGGGAATGGCTACACCTTC,CASSLARQGGNGYTF